The clone carrying this TCR beta chain came up a few times. Its cognate antigen is unknown. The data derive from a study of blood T cells in healthy people across ages. About the study: Through template switching, about one barcoded beta molecule was captured per two T cells, as measured in model experiments. Study-level points and caveats: Naive CD4+ cell counts and diversity both ran higher in long-lived than in aged donors.

The second PCR ran about 6 to 11 cycles with a sample-barcoded 5' primer and J-beta primers. Each CDR3 protein is one row after TCRdb ran MiXCR on the 5' RACE reads. The sample yields fewer than 900,000 distinct CDR3 sequences, about half seen once. Sequencing input: blood. This TCR was sampled from a woman aged 60-75 years in good health.

DNA for the CDR3: TGCAGTGCTAGACCGGGCGGAAAGACCCAGTACTTC. This sequence encodes CSARPGGKTQYF. The chain links TRBV20-1 to TRBJ2-5; D gene uncertain. Germline-derived CDR1 and CDR2 are DFQATT and SNEGSKA (reference sequence). Trimming took off 2 bases at V and 6 bases at J, with 10 bases between the two ends. The CDR3 runs 12 residues.